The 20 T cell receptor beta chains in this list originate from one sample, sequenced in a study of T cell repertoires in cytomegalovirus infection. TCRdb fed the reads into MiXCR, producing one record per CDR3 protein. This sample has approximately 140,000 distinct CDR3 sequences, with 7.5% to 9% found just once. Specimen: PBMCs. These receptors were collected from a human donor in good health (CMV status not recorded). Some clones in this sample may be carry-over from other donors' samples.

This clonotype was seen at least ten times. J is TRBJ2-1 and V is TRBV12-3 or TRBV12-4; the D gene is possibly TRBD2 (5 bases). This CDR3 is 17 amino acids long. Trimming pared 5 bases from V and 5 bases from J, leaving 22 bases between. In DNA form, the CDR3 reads TGTGCCAGCAGTCCACTGGTAGTAGAGGGTGTCGACAATGAGCAGTTCTTC. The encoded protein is CASSPLVVEGVDNEQFF.

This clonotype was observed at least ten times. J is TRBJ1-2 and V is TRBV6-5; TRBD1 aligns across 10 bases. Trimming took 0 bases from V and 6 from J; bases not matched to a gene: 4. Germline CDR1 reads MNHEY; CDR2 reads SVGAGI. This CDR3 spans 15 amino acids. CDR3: CASSYSPTGGNGYTF. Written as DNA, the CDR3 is TGTGCCAGCAGTTACTCCCCGACAGGGGGCAATGGCTACACCTTC.

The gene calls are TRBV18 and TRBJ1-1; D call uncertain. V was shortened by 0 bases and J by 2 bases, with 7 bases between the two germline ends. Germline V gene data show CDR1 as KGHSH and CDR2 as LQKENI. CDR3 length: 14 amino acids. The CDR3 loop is CASSPPAGNTEAFF. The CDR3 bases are TGTGCCAGCTCACCACCAGCTGGTAACACTGAAGCTTTCTTT.

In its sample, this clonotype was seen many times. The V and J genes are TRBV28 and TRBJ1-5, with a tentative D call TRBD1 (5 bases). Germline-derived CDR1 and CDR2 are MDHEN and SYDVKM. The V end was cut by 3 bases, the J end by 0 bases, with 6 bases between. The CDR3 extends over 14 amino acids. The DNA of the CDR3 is TGTGCCAGCAGTTTGGGGGGTAGCAATCAGCCCCAGCATTTT. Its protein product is CASSLGGSNQPQHF.

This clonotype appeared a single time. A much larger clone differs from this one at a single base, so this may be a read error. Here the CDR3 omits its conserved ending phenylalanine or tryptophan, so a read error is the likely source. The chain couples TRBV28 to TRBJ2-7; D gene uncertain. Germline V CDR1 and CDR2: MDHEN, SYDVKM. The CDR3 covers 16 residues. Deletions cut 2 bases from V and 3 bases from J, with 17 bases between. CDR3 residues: CASSLRRRLKSYEQYY. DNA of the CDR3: TGTGCCAGCAGTTTAAGGCGACGGTTGAAGAGCTACGAGCAGTACTAC.

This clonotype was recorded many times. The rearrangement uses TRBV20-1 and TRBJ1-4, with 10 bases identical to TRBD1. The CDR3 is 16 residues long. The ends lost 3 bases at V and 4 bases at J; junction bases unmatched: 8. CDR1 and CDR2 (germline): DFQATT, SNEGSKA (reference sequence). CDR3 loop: CSARSDRGQGNEKLFF. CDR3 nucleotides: TGCAGTGCTAGGTCCGACAGGGGGCAGGGTAATGAAAAACTGTTTTTT.

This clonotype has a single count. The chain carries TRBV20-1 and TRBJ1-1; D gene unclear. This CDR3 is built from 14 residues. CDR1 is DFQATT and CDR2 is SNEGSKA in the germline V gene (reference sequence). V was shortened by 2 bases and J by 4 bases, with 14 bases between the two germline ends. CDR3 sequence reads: CSARLTVISTEAFF. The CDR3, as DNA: TGCAGTGCTAGATTGACGGTAATTAGCACTGAAGCTTTCTTT.

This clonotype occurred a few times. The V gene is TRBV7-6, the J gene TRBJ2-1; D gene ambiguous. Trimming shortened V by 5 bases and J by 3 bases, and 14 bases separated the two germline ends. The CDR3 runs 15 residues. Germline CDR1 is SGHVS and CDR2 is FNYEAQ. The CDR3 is CASSTTAVLYNEQFF. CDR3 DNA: TGTGCCAGCAGCACTACAGCCGTACTCTACAATGAGCAGTTCTTC.

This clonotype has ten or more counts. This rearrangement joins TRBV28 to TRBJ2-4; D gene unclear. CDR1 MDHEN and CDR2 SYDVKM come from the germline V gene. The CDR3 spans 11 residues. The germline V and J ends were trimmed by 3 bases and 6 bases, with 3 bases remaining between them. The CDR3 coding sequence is TGTGCCAGCAGTTTCTTAAACATTCAGTACTTC. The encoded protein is CASSFLNIQYF.

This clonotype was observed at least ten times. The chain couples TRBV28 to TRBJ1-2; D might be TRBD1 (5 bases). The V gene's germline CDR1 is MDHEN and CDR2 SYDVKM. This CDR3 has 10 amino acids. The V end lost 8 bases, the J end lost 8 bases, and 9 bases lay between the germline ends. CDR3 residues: CASLEGGYTF. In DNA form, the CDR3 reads TGTGCCAGCCTGGAGGGGGGCTACACCTTC.

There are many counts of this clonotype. CDR3 DNA sequence: TGTGCCAGCACACTAGGGGGACAGGGGGGTTTCAATGAGCAGTTCTTC. It is translated as CASTLGGQGGFNEQFF. The chain joins TRBV28 to TRBJ2-1, with 11 bases fitting TRBD1. Germline CDR1 and CDR2: MDHEN and SYDVKM. This CDR3 is 16 amino acids long. The ends lost 7 bases at V and 6 bases at J; junction bases unmatched: 11.

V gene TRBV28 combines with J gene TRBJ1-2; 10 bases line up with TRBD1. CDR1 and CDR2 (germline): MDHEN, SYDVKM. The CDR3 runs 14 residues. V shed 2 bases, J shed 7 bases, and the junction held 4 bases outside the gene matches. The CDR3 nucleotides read TGTGCCAGCAGTTTAGGGACAGGGGTGTCTGGCTACACCTTC. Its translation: CASSLGTGVSGYTF.

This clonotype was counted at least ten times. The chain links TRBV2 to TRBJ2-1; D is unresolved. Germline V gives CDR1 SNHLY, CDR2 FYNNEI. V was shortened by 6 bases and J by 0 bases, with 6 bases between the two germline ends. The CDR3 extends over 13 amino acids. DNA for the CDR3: TGTGCCAGCAGCGCCAGCTCCTACAATGAGCAGTTCTTC. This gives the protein CASSASSYNEQFF. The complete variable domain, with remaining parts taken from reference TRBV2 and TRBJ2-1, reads EPEVTQTPSHQVTQMGQEVILRCVPISNHLYFYWYRQILGQKVEFLVSFYNNEISEKSEIFDDQFSVERPDGSNFTLKIRSTKLEDSAMYFCASSASSYNEQFFGPGTRLTVL.

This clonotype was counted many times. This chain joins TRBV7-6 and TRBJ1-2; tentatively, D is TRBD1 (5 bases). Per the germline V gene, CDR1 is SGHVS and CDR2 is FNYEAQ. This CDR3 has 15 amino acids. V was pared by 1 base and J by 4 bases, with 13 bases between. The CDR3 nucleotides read TGTGCCAGCAGCTTAGGCGTGGGGGAAGTCTATGGCTACACCTTC. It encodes CASSLGVGEVYGYTF.

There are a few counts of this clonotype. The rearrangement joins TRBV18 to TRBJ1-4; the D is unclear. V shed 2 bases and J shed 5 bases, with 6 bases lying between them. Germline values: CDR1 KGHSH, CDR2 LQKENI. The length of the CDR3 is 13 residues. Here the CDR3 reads CASSPSMNEKLFF. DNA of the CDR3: TGTGCCAGCTCACCATCGATGAATGAAAAACTGTTTTTT.

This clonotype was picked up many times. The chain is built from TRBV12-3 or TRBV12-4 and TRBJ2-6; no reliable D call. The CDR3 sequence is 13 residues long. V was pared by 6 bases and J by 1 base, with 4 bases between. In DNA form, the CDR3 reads TGTGCCAGCAGACAATCTGGGGCCAACGTCCTGACTTTC. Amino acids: CASRQSGANVLTF.

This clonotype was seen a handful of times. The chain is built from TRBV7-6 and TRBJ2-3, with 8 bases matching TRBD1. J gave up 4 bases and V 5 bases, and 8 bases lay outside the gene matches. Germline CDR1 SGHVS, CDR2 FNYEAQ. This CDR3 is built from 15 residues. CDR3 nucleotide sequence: TGTGCCAGCAGCACCTACAGGGGGGACGCAGATACGCAGTATTTT. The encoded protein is CASSTYRGDADTQYF.

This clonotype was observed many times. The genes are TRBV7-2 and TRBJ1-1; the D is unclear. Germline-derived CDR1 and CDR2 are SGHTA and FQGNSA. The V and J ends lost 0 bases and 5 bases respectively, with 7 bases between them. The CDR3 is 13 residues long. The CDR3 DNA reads TGTGCCAGCAGCTTAGCGCTAGGGACTGAAGCTTTCTTT. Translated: CASSLALGTEAFF.

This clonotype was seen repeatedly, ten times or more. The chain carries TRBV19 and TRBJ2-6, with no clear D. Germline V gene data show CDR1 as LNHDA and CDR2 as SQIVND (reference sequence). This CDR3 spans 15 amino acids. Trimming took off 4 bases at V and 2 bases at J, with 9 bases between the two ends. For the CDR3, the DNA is TGTGCCAGTAGTAGTGAAGGAGCTGGGGCCAACGTCCTGACTTTC. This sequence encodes CASSSEGAGANVLTF.

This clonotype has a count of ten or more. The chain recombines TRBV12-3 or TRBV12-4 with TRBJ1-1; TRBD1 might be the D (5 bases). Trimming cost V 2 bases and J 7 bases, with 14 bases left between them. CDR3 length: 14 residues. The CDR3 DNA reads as TGTGCCAGCAGTTTAAGGGACTGGACGAGTGAAGCTTTCTTT. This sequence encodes CASSLRDWTSEAFF.